This T cell receptor beta chain was observed in a study of blood T cell repertoires in COVID-19. Study-wide background: COVID-19 samples from acute and convalescent phases originated in the United States, Italy and Spain.

The method was immunoSEQ multiplex PCR; TCRdb's version includes in-frame clones alone and lacks a portion of them. The repertoire has 350,000 to 450,000 clones, 70% to 90% of them found once; the top ten carry approximately 1.5%. J lost 2 bases, V lost 4 bases, and 5 bases had no gene match. This CDR3 region has 14 residues. Germline-derived CDR1 and CDR2 are SGHRS and YFSETQ. This rearrangement joins TRBV5-1 to TRBJ2-5; 7 bases fit TRBD2. The source material was peripheral blood. The sequence was obtained from a middle-aged woman with COVID-19, enrolled during active disease. The CDR3 loop reads CASSAGGLQETQYF. The CDR3, as DNA: TGCGCCAGCAGCGCCGGGGGGTTACAAGAGACCCAGTACTTC.